This TCR beta chain was found in a study of OX40 agonist ivuxolimab in advanced cancers. Study context: Ivuxolimab, which patients received intravenously every 2 weeks, was dosed at 0.01 to 10 mg/kg. A diagnosis of hepatocellular carcinoma, melanoma, renal cell or head and neck cancer was present in dose-escalation patients.

The CDR3 has 13 amino acids. Germline CDR1 is MNHEY and CDR2 is SMNVEV (reference sequence). Trimming took 7 bases from V and 1 from J; bases not matched to a gene: 3. Sequencing used immunoSEQ multiplex PCR; TCRdb keeps in-frame clones, though not all of them. The table lists 99,000 or so clones, about 91% of them singletons. This clone was detected only a few times. The specimen was CD4+ or CD8+ T cells sorted from blood, collected in a trial of the OX40 agonist ivuxolimab. This chain joins TRBV27 and TRBJ2-7; TRBD1 agrees at 8 bases. The receptor comes from an adult with an advanced solid tumor such as melanoma, head and neck, liver or kidney cancer. The CDR3 bases are TGTGCCAGCACTGGACAGGGTTCCTACGAGCAGTACTTC. It encodes CASTGQGSYEQYF.